The entry below describes one T cell receptor beta chain. Its antigen is as yet unknown. Only in-frame clones appear in the TCRdb table, and some are missing; sequencing was by immunoSEQ multiplex PCR. This table has 65,000 to 90,000 clones, approximately 90% appearing once. The sample is drawn from a study of T cell responses to AZD1222 COVID-19 vaccine. Pooling was applied to second doses at about 4 or about 12 weeks. The study, taken as a whole, reports: Donors skewed white British and female; clonal diversity was possibly underestimated. There were vaccine-associated CD4 TCRs across spike, dominant at 160-218 and 743-854. Spike-specific TCR breadth and depth went up after people got two AZD1222 doses.

The V gene's germline CDR1 is LNHNV and CDR2 YYDKDF (reference sequence). Trimming stripped 0 bases from V and 3 bases from J, with 9 bases between. The CDR3 length is 15 residues. The sequences come from peripheral blood, collected 28 days after the second AZD1222 dose. The gene calls are TRBV15 and TRBJ1-3; D not certain. The receptor comes from an adult who received the AZD1222 COVID-19 vaccine. CDR3 protein: CATSRDLGGGNTIYF. CDR3 sequence (DNA): TGTGCCACCAGCAGAGATCTGGGAGGTGGAAACACCATATATTTT.